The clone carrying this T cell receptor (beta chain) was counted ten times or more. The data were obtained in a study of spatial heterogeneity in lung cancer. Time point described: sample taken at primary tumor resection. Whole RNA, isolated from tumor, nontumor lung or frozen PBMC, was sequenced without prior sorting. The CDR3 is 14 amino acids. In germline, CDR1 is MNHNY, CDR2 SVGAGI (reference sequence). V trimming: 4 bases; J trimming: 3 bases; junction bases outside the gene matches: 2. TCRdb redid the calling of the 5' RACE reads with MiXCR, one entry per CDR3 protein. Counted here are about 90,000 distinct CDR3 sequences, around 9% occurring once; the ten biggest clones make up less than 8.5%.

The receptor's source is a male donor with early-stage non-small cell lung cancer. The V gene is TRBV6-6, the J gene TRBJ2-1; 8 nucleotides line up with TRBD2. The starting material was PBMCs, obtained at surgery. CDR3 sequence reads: CASSSGTSYNEQFF. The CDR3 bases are TGTGCCAGCAGTTCGGGGACTAGCTACAATGAGCAGTTCTTC.